Included here is one T cell receptor (beta chain) sequence, with context. Its antigen is unknown. Germline CDR1 reads SGHTA; CDR2 reads FQGTGA. The CDR3 runs to 13 residues. The V end lost 1 base, the J end lost 5 bases, and 8 bases lay between the germline ends. The data were obtained in a study of cytomegalovirus exposure and HLA in healthy donors. General study results and limits: Several of the most significant clusters appeared linked to common viral pathogens, based on a later analysis. Presence/absence analyses treated sequencing depth as roughly uniform across donors. In a later analysis, most CMV-associated TCR beta chains appeared HLA-restricted. Later analysis found that TCR beta chains associated with HLA were more clonally expanded than other, equally common chains.

Researchers ran the PCR with 60 Vbeta and 13 Jbeta primers. This table comes from immunoSEQ multiplex PCR, and its TCRdb copy is limited to in-frame clones, with some not included. The sample consists of roughly 160,000 clones, approximately 80% of them appearing once. V is TRBV7-3 and J is TRBJ2-5; D gene uncertain. The clonotype was recovered from a male donor in good health and CMV-seronegative. The sample comprised PBMCs. CDR3 bases: TGTGCCAGCAGCTTAAGGCCCGGGGAGACCCAGTACTTC. Its translation is CASSLRPGETQYF. The entire variable domain, with the rest obtained from reference TRBV7-3 and TRBJ2-5, is as follows: GAGVSQTPSNKVTEKGKYVELRCDPISGHTALYWYRQSLGQGPEFLIYFQGTGAADDSGLPNDRFFAVRPEGSVSTLKIQRTERGDSAVYLCASSLRPGETQYFGPGTRLLVL.